This T cell receptor beta chain comes out of a study of CD8+ T cells in alopecia areata. Across the study: Using the percentage of affected scalp area, treated patients' severity was scored.

Reverse transcription of extracted RNA yielded cDNA, which provided the sequencing template. Assay: immunoSEQ multiplex PCR; the TCRdb copy retains only in-frame clones and omits some. The sample lists some 110,000 clones, around 58% occurring once. As for treatment: oral pan-JAK inhibitor, 5-10 mg twice daily. V dropped 2 bases and J dropped 0 bases, with 3 bases sitting between them. CDR3 length: 12 amino acids. CDR1 SGHRS and CDR2 YFSETQ come from the germline V gene. Study-level results: Throughout tofacitinib, many expanded lesional clones continued to persist in scalp and blood.

On this clone itself: The antigen is not known.

Here the sequenced sample was CD8+ T cells sorted from blood, taken at week 4, from a patient treated with tofacitinib. The chain has TRBV5-1 and TRBJ2-7; no firm D call. The source is a human donor with alopecia areata. The CDR3 protein is CASSFNSYEQYF. DNA of the CDR3: TGCGCCAGCAGCTTCAACTCCTACGAGCAGTACTTC. The whole variable domain, remainder taken from reference TRBV5-1 and TRBJ2-7, is KAGVTQTPRYLIKTRGQQVTLSCSPISGHRSVSWYQQTPGQGLQFLFEYFSETQRNKGNFPGRFSGRQFSNSRSEMNVSTLELGDSALYLCASSFNSYEQYFGPGTRLTVT.